This TCR beta chain was found in a study of blood T cell repertoires in COVID-19. The overall study: From T cells, B-cell-depleted T cells, or PBMCs came the material, which was cDNA or gDNA.

Participant-reported clinical history was the basis for cohort assignment. All recovered Cohort 3 donors got two negative PCRs, got clearance, or saw symptom resolution. Sequencing used immunoSEQ multiplex PCR; TCRdb keeps in-frame clones, though not all of them. The table shows about 440,000 clones, with roughly 87% occurring only once. This receptor was taken from a man between 18 and 35 years old who had recovered from COVID-19. The sample taken for sequencing was PBMCs or T cells enriched from blood (not recorded which).

The chain's CDR3 is CASSRDRGGEQYF. The CDR3 DNA reads as TGTGCCAGCAGTCGCGACAGGGGTGGCGAGCAGTACTTC. The chain recombines TRBV6-5 with TRBJ2-7, with 8 bases aligning to TRBD1. The CDR3 extends over 13 amino acids. The junction had 6 bases not matched to a gene; V was cut back by 5 bases and J by 6 bases. CDR1 is MNHEY and CDR2 is SVGAGI in the germline V gene.